The rows below give T cell receptor beta chains drawn from one sample of a study of beta chain features in type 1 diabetes. Sequencing was performed with immunoSEQ multiplex PCR; in TCRdb, only in-frame clones are kept and a portion is missing. The sample holds 330,000 or so clones; around 12% are singletons and the top ten take around 0.01%. Input material: naive CD4+ T cells from blood. The receptors stem from a woman between 18 and 29 years old with type 1 diabetes. The conserved cysteine and the conserved F or W are not part of the CDR3 here. Fields, in order: V gene, CDR3 length, clone size, CDR3 protein. The listing skips clone size in some rows; elsewhere it reads once, few, many or a size class.

v_call: TRBV7-9; cdr3_length: 12; clone_size: once; cdr3_aa: ASSFGAVNTEAF
v_call: TRBV30; cdr3_length: 14; clone_size: few; cdr3_aa: AWGFLAGKSQETQY
v_call: TRBV7-2; cdr3_length: 13; clone_size: NA; cdr3_aa: ASSLGGGRSYEQY
v_call: TRBV7-2; cdr3_length: 11; clone_size: NA; cdr3_aa: ASSGGEGETQY
v_call: TRBV4-1; cdr3_length: 13; clone_size: few; cdr3_aa: ASSQDRVPDYEQY
v_call: TRBV6-6; cdr3_length: 12; clone_size: few; cdr3_aa: ASRETRGRYEQY
v_call: TRBV7-3; cdr3_length: 13; clone_size: few; cdr3_aa: ASSRSRDSPGELF
v_call: TRBV7-2; cdr3_length: 13; clone_size: few; cdr3_aa: ASSVSGRESYEQY
v_call: TRBV29-1; cdr3_length: 10; clone_size: NA; cdr3_aa: SVRQGAYEQY
v_call: TRBV28; cdr3_length: 13; clone_size: few; cdr3_aa: ASTQGGYGANVLT
v_call: TRBV27; cdr3_length: 11; clone_size: NA; cdr3_aa: ASSLVVTDTQY
v_call: TRBV4-1; cdr3_length: 14; clone_size: few; cdr3_aa: ASSHPAGGRQYGYT
v_call: TRBV30; cdr3_length: 9; clone_size: NA; cdr3_aa: AWSLTSGSH
v_call: TRBV28; cdr3_length: 12; clone_size: NA; cdr3_aa: ASRVGTVGQPQH
v_call: TRBV9; cdr3_length: 12; clone_size: few; cdr3_aa: ASTAGLGNTEAF
v_call: TRBV27; cdr3_length: 14; clone_size: few; cdr3_aa: ASSLASGRAAETQY
v_call: TRBV28; cdr3_length: 10; clone_size: few; cdr3_aa: ASSGGGTPQH
v_call: TRBV7-2; cdr3_length: 12; clone_size: NA; cdr3_aa: ASRIQGGNTEAF
v_call: TRBV14; cdr3_length: 11; clone_size: few; cdr3_aa: ASRKTGLETQY
v_call: TRBV7-8; cdr3_length: 12; clone_size: NA; cdr3_aa: ASSQRTDSYEQY
v_call: TRBV29-1; cdr3_length: 12; clone_size: few; cdr3_aa: SVEDRKGGEKLF
v_call: TRBV29-1; cdr3_length: 13; clone_size: few; cdr3_aa: SVARGSRNTGELF
v_call: TRBV7-2; cdr3_length: 10; clone_size: NA; cdr3_aa: ASSPSSYEQY
v_call: TRBV10-3; cdr3_length: 10; clone_size: few; cdr3_aa: AAGQYSYEQY
v_call: TRBV18; cdr3_length: 13; clone_size: few; cdr3_aa: ASSPGTGPAYEQY
v_call: TRBV7-9; cdr3_length: 11; clone_size: few; cdr3_aa: ASSLLDTDTQY
v_call: TRBV25-1; cdr3_length: 9; clone_size: NA; cdr3_aa: ASSEYSEQY
v_call: TRBV7-2; cdr3_length: 13; clone_size: NA; cdr3_aa: ASSLRGGNTGELF
v_call: TRBV4-3; cdr3_length: 13; clone_size: few; cdr3_aa: ASSHLSGSQDTQY
v_call: TRBV28; cdr3_length: 10; clone_size: NA; cdr3_aa: ASGGFQNGYT
v_call: TRBV27; cdr3_length: 12; clone_size: few; cdr3_aa: ASSLGRGQYEQY
v_call: TRBV5-1; cdr3_length: 13; clone_size: NA; cdr3_aa: ASSLGGHSSYEQY
v_call: TRBV25-1; cdr3_length: 9; clone_size: few; cdr3_aa: ASSERVEQY
v_call: TRBV30; cdr3_length: 10; clone_size: few; cdr3_aa: AWSVGLRERY
v_call: TRBV4-3; cdr3_length: 16; clone_size: NA; cdr3_aa: ASSQARSAGVPSYEQY
v_call: TRBV5-1; cdr3_length: 11; clone_size: NA; cdr3_aa: ASSSRSQETQY
v_call: TRBV7-9; cdr3_length: 13; clone_size: few; cdr3_aa: ASSVKGTGNTEAF
v_call: TRBV23-1; cdr3_length: 12; clone_size: few; cdr3_aa: ASSRIRGDTEAF
v_call: TRBV19; cdr3_length: 13; clone_size: NA; cdr3_aa: ASRRQRNSNQPQH
v_call: TRBV29-1; cdr3_length: 11; clone_size: NA; cdr3_aa: SVEGTGLYEQY
v_call: TRBV4-3; cdr3_length: 12; clone_size: few; cdr3_aa: ASSRLGSTETQY
v_call: TRBV28; cdr3_length: 13; clone_size: NA; cdr3_aa: ASRRLGLSPSEQY
v_call: TRBV5-6; cdr3_length: 11; clone_size: few; cdr3_aa: ASSSGSPYEQY
v_call: TRBV7-2; cdr3_length: 14; clone_size: few; cdr3_aa: ASSLGAGRTNYGYT
v_call: TRBV5-7; cdr3_length: 12; clone_size: NA; cdr3_aa: ASSLVSGGYEQY
v_call: TRBV15; cdr3_length: 14; clone_size: few; cdr3_aa: ATSRDLSGRADEQF
v_call: TRBV5-4; cdr3_length: 11; clone_size: NA; cdr3_aa: ASSFDLAGEQF
v_call: TRBV6-5; cdr3_length: 10; clone_size: NA; cdr3_aa: ASIKGGIEAF
v_call: TRBV5-1; cdr3_length: 11; clone_size: NA; cdr3_aa: ASSFTGVTEAF
v_call: TRBV29-1; cdr3_length: 12; clone_size: NA; cdr3_aa: SARGGDSSYEQY
v_call: TRBV30; cdr3_length: 12; clone_size: NA; cdr3_aa: AWSEGSAGYGYT
v_call: TRBV5-1; cdr3_length: 13; clone_size: NA; cdr3_aa: ASSLGQGGTDTQY
v_call: TRBV30; cdr3_length: 14; clone_size: few; cdr3_aa: AWSPTRLGYTDTQY
v_call: TRBV6-6; cdr3_length: 12; clone_size: NA; cdr3_aa: ASRPGLLNQPQH